The rows below give T cell receptor beta chains drawn from one sample of a study of blood T cell repertoires in COVID-19. This table comes from immunoSEQ multiplex PCR, and its TCRdb copy is limited to in-frame clones, with some not included. The table has about 200,000 clones, approximately 88% seen once. The sample was peripheral blood. Receptors were obtained from a man in his forties or fifties with acute or convalescent COVID-19. CDR3s include the opening cysteine and the closing phenylalanine or tryptophan. A D gene is named only where the DNA matches it firmly. The size field is filled for only some rows; it gives once, few, many or a size class.

NA	NA	TRBV5-4	TRBJ1-2	TGTGCCAGCAGCTTGGCGTGGCAGGGATACGGCTACACCTTC	CASSLAWQGYGYTF
NA	NA	TRBV7-9	TRBJ2-7	TGTGCCAGCAGCCACGAGGACAGAACCTACGAGCAGTACTTC	CASSHEDRTYEQYF
NA	NA	TRBV7-6	TRBJ2-2	TGTGCCAGCAGCTTACTACCGGGAGCCGGCACCGGGGAGCTGTTTTTT	CASSLLPGAGTGELFF
NA	NA	TRBV7-9	TRBJ1-4	TGTGCCAGCAGCCCTTATGCCAGGGAAGAAAAACTGTTTTTT	CASSPYAREEKLFF
TRBD1	NA	TRBV6-5	TRBJ1-2	TGTGCCAGCAGTTACTCGAGGACAGGATTATATGGCTACACCTTC	CASSYSRTGLYGYTF
TRBD1	NA	TRBV19	TRBJ2-7	TGTGCCAGTAGAACGACAGGGGGCGAGGACTACGAGCAGTACTTC	CASRTTGGEDYEQYF
NA	NA	TRBV12-5	TRBJ2-3	TGTGCTAGTGGACCGTCGAGCGGGCGCACAGATACGCAGTATTTT	CASGPSSGRTDTQYF
NA	NA	TRBV19	TRBJ1-3	TGTGCCAGTAGCGCCGGACACCTCTCTGGAAACACCATATATTTT	CASSAGHLSGNTIYF
TRBD2	NA	TRBV11-1	TRBJ2-2	TGTGCCAGCAGCTCACTAGCGGGGCAGAACACCGGGGAGCTGTTTTTT	CASSSLAGQNTGELFF
TRBD2	NA	TRBV18	TRBJ2-2	TGTGCCAGCTCACCCCCGACTAGCGGGAACACCGGGGAGCTGTTTTTT	CASSPPTSGNTGELFF
TRBD1	NA	TRBV18	TRBJ1-6	TGTGCCAGCTCCTTTGGACAGGGGGCCAATTCACCCCTCCACTTT	CASSFGQGANSPLHF
TRBD2	NA	TRBV29-1	TRBJ2-1	TGCAGCGCGGATGTAACGGGAGGGAGCAATGAGCAGTTCTTC	CSADVTGGSNEQFF
NA	few	TRBV14	TRBJ1-6	TGTGCCAGCAGCCAGAGTAATTCACCCCTCCACTTT	CASSQSNSPLHF
NA	few	TRBV2	TRBJ1-2	TGTGCCAGCAGTACCGGGAGCCTCAACTATGGCTACACCTTC	CASSTGSLNYGYTF